A selection of T cell receptor beta chains follows, all from one sample in a study of human T cells and chemical hapten exposure. Each CDR3 protein is one row after TCRdb ran MiXCR on the RACE reads. Of approximately 80,000 distinct CDR3 sequences in the sample, about 8% were seen once. Sequenced material: whole blood, taken in connection with sensitization to the hapten diphenylcyclopropenone (DPC). The receptors were gathered from a woman aged 25-40 years with alopecia areata. Some clones in this sample may be carry-over from other donors' samples. Both conserved end residues are part of each CDR3. The order of the fields is V gene, D gene, clone size, J gene, CDR3 DNA, CDR3 protein. D genes are given only for firm matches. Where a row states a size, it is once, few, many or the class of an expanded clone; other rows omit it.

>TRBV5-6|.|many|TRBJ2-3
TGTGCCAGCAGCCCGGGCCCTTCCGGAGATACGCAGTATTTT
CASSPGPSGDTQYF
>TRBV20-1|.|many|TRBJ1-1
TGCAGTGCTAATAGGGGGGCGGGAACTGAAGCTTTCTTT
CSANRGAGTEAFF
>TRBV10-3|TRBD2|few|TRBJ2-3
TGTGCCATCAGTGACCCGACTAGCGGGGGCCCCGGGGATACGCAGTATTTT
CAISDPTSGGPGDTQYF
>TRBV5-1|.|few|TRBJ1-2
TGCGCCAGCAGCTTGGACCGATATGGCTACACCTTC
CASSLDRYGYTF
>TRBV7-8|.|many|TRBJ1-3
TGTGCCAGCAGCTTTGTGGGAAAAGGGAGTGGAAACACCATATATTTT
CASSFVGKGSGNTIYF
>TRBV5-1|.|few|TRBJ1-5
TGCGCCAGCAGCTTGGCCACAGCAGACAATCAGCCCCAGCATTTT
CASSLATADNQPQHF
>TRBV10-2|.|many|TRBJ1-1
TGCGCCAGCAGAGCTTCCGGGACCGGGGGTTCTGAAGCTTTCTTT
CASRASGTGGSEAFF
>TRBV5-1|TRBD2|many|TRBJ2-7
TGCGCCAGCAGCGGAGTGGGGGGGAATGAGCAGTACTTC
CASSGVGGNEQYF
>TRBV9|.|few|TRBJ1-1
TGTGCCAGCAGCGTAGATCATACCGGAGGAGGAAACACTGAAGCTTTCTTT
CASSVDHTGGGNTEAFF
>TRBV7-9|TRBD1|many|TRBJ2-7
TGTGCCAGCAGCCGGGACAGCTCCTACGAGCAGTACTTC
CASSRDSSYEQYF
>TRBV20-1|.|few|TRBJ1-2
TGCAGTGCTAGAGATCCACAGAACTATGGCTACACCTTC
CSARDPQNYGYTF
>TRBV5-8|.|.|TRBJ2-1
TGTGCCAGCAGCTTGTCGGGCATTATGTCAATTTTCTCCTACAATGAGCAGTTCTTC
CASSLSGIMSIFSYNEQFF
>TRBV4-2|.|few|TRBJ1-1
TGTGCCAGCAGCCAAGTTATGAACACTGAAGCTTTCTTT
CASSQVMNTEAFF
>TRBV6-5|TRBD1|few|TRBJ1-5
TGTGCCACCGCCGGGACAGGGGCCCACCGCGATAGCAATCAGCCCCAGCATTTT
CATAGTGAHRDSNQPQHF
>TRBV5-6|TRBD2|few|TRBJ2-5
TGTGCCAGCAGCTTGGCGATAGCGGGGGGGTACCAAGAGACCCAGTACTTC
CASSLAIAGGYQETQYF
>TRBV2|.|.|TRBJ1-4
TGTGCCAGCAGCCCCGGACCTGTCGCAACTAATGAAAAACTGTTTTTT
CASSPGPVATNEKLFF
>TRBV12-3/TRBV12-4|.|many|TRBJ2-6
TGTGCCAGCAGTTTAGATCCAGGCGGCTCTGGGGCCAACGTCCTGACTTTC
CASSLDPGGSGANVLTF
>TRBV2|TRBD1|medium-sized|TRBJ1-1
TGTGCCAGCAGTGGACAGGGGAACACTGAAGCTTTCTTT
CASSGQGNTEAFF
>TRBV4-1|.|.|TRBJ2-7
TGCGCCAGCAGCCAAGATGGCACTTTAACCTACGAGCAGTACTTC
CASSQDGTLTYEQYF
>TRBV7-3|.|many|TRBJ2-2
TGTGCCAGCAGCTTAACGGGGACTCCGGGCACCGGGGAGCTGTTTTTT
CASSLTGTPGTGELFF
>TRBV20-1|.|many|TRBJ1-1
TGCAGTGCGTCAGAGGGGCTGAACACTGAAGCTTTCTTT
CSASEGLNTEAFF
>TRBV11-2|.|many|TRBJ1-4
TGTGCCAGCAGCCCGGGTCCGGGGGGTGAAAAACTGTTTTTT
CASSPGPGGEKLFF
>TRBV6-5|TRBD1|many|TRBJ2-6
TGTGCCAGCAGATACGCCGGGAGACAGGGGGCAGGTGGGGCCAACGTCCTGACTTTC
CASRYAGRQGAGGANVLTF
>TRBV5-6|TRBD2|many|TRBJ2-3
TGTGCCAGCAGCCAGACTAGCGCAGATACGCAGTATTTT
CASSQTSADTQYF
>TRBV21-1|.|few|TRBJ2-5
TGTGCCAGCAGCAAAGGAGCCGTAGGACAGCACCAAGAGACCCAGTACTTC
CASSKGAVGQHQETQYF
>TRBV2|.|many|TRBJ2-7
TGTGCCAGCAGTGATGACCCTGGCGAGCAGTACTTC
CASSDDPGEQYF
>TRBV2|.|few|TRBJ1-4
TGTGCCAGCAACCGGGTTCGGAGCGGAGAAAAACTGTTTTTT
CASNRVRSGEKLFF
>TRBV2|TRBD1|.|TRBJ1-5
TGTGCCAGCAGCGCGACCGGGACAGGCCCATATCAGCCCCAGCATTTT
CASSATGTGPYQPQHF
>TRBV6-2/TRBV6-3|.|many|TRBJ2-2
TGTGCCAGCAGTTACTCGTGGGGAGCCGGGGAGCTGTTTTTT
CASSYSWGAGELFF
>TRBV5-1|TRBD2|few|TRBJ2-5
TGCGCCAGCAGCTTGGCCCGACTAGCGGGGGGTATTGAGACCCAGTACTTC
CASSLARLAGGIETQYF
>TRBV5-1|.|few|TRBJ1-1
TGCGCCAGCAGCTTGGGGGGGGACACTGAAGCTTTCTTT
CASSLGGDTEAFF